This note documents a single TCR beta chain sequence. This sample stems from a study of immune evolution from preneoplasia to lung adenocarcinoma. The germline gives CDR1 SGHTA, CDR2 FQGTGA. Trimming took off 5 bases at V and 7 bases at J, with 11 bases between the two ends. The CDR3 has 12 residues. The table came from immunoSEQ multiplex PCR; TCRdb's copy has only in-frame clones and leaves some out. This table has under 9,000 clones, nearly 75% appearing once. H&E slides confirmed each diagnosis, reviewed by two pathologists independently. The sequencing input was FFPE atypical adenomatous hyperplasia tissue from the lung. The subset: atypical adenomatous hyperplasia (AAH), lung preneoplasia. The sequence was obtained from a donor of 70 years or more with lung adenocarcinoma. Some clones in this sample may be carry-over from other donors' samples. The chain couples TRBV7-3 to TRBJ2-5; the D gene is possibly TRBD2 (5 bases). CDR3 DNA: TGTGCCAGCAGCGAGCTGGCGGGGACCCAGTACTTC. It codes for CASSELAGTQYF.